These T cell receptor beta chains were read from a single sample in a study of Ad26.COV2.S vaccination and SARS-CoV-2 variants. Assay: immunoSEQ multiplex PCR; the TCRdb copy retains only in-frame clones and omits some. The table records about 400,000 clones, approximately 90% of them present only once. The material sequenced was peripheral blood, taken in a trial of Ad26.COV2.S vaccine versus placebo. The receptors were sampled from a person aged 18 to 65 who received the Ad26.COV2.S COVID-19 vaccine or a placebo. The CDR3 runs from the conserved cysteine through the conserved F or W.

cdr3_length,v_call,j_call,cdr3_aa
17,TRBV7-2,TRBJ2-3,CASSLGPSLTGADTQYF
16,TRBV10-1,TRBJ2-5,CASSELAGGGRETQYF
14,TRBV19,TRBJ2-1,CASDKGQGNNEQFF
16,TRBV5-1,TRBJ2-1,CASSVVAGGSYNEQFF
12,TRBV10-3,TRBJ2-4,CAISESTDIQYF
15,TRBV5-1,TRBJ2-5,CASSLAAGRQETQYF
17,TRBV15,TRBJ2-1,CATSRDRGLQTDNEQFF
15,TRBV10-3,TRBJ2-1,CAISESNGASMKQFF
15,TRBV19,TRBJ2-5,CASTMGGAGGETQYF
15,TRBV7-9,TRBJ2-2,CASSLWTSATGELFF
13,TRBV19,TRBJ2-5,CASSMNWGETQYF
11,TRBV6-2/TRBV6-3,TRBJ2-1,CASSSPSEQFF
17,TRBV24-1,TRBJ2-1,CATSDVSGTSGRNEQFF
19,TRBV4-1,TRBJ2-3,CASSPDDRGFLGSTDTQYF
16,TRBV28,TRBJ1-6,CASSSARGLGNSPLHF
15,TRBV5-4,TRBJ2-3,CASSLLPTNTDTQYF
15,TRBV18,TRBJ2-1,CASSLPGLAGNEQFF
15,TRBV6-2/TRBV6-3,TRBJ1-1,CASSPSWGYVAEAFF
15,TRBV5-1,TRBJ2-2,CASSSAGANTGELFF
13,TRBV27,TRBJ2-3,CASSQPRTDTQYF
12,TRBV28,TRBJ1-4,CASNQQGEKLFF
15,TRBV6-6,TRBJ1-6,CASSRAGQDNSPLHF
12,TRBV5-4,TRBJ2-5,CASSGTGGTQYF
12,TRBV29-1,TRBJ2-1,CSVGGGRHEQFF
14,TRBV19,TRBJ2-3,CASSRSPGQNTQYF
14,TRBV5-1,TRBJ2-2,CASSSGPGSGELFF
15,TRBV28,TRBJ2-1,CASHRGGGSYNEQFF
16,TRBV11-3,TRBJ2-5,CASSLNGAGLQETQYF
13,TRBV10-3,TRBJ1-1,CAIRQGLNTEAFF
16,TRBV6-4,TRBJ2-7,CASSAASGSSSYEQYF
15,TRBV6-5,TRBJ1-2,CASIPQVGGPYGYTF
12,TRBV7-8,TRBJ1-1,CASSTPGTEAFF
13,TRBV27,TRBJ1-2,CASSFTGNYGYTF
14,TRBV6-5,TRBJ2-7,CASSSTGQAYEQYF
15,TRBV5-1,TRBJ2-1,CASSRDRAKSNEQFF
15,TRBV28,TRBJ1-4,CASSPTGAAGEKLFF
13,TRBV7-9,TRBJ2-7,CASRIDNAYEQYF
13,TRBV29-1,TRBJ2-7,CSVERYRGTEQYF
15,TRBV5-1,TRBJ1-4,CASSLGRATNEKLFF
15,TRBV6-4,TRBJ2-1,CASGALAGGKQEQFF